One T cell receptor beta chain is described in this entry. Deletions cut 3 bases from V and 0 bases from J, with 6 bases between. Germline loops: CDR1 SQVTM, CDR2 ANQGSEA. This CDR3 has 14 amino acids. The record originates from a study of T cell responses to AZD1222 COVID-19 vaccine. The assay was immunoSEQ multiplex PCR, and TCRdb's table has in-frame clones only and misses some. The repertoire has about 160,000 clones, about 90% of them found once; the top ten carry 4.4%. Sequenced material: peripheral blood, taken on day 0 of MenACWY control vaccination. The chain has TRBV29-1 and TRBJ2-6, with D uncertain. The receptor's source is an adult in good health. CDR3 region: CSVDQFSGANVLTF. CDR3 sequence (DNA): TGCAGCGTTGATCAATTCTCTGGGGCCAACGTCCTGACTTTC. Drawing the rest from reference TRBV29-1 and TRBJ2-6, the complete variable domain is SAVISQKPSRDICQRGTSLTIQCQVDSQVTMMFWYRQQPGQSLTLIATANQGSEATYESGFVIDKFPISRPNLTFSTLTVSNMSPEDSSIYLCSVDQFSGANVLTFGAGSRLTVL.